A single sample is the source of the 32 T cell receptor beta chains below, sequenced in a study of blood T cell repertoires in COVID-19. This table comes from immunoSEQ multiplex PCR, and its TCRdb copy is limited to in-frame clones, with some not included. The table includes 180,000 or so clones, 80% to 85% detected once. The specimen sequenced was PBMCs or T cells enriched from blood (not recorded which). These receptors were collected from a man between 40 and 49 years old who had recovered from COVID-19.

The rearrangement joins TRBV25-1 to TRBJ1-1; 9 positions agree with TRBD1. J lost 3 bases, V lost 5 bases, and 4 bases had no gene match. Germline CDR1 is MGHDK and CDR2 is SYGVNS. This CDR3 contains 14 residues. CDR3 residues: CASSSTGGDTEAFF. The CDR3 DNA sequence: TGTGCCAGCAGTTCGACAGGGGGGGACACTGAAGCTTTCTTT.

This chain uses TRBV2 with TRBJ1-3, with D perhaps TRBD1 (5 bases). Germline V gene lookup returns CDR1 SNHLY and CDR2 FYNNEI. This CDR3 spans 15 amino acids. Trimming removed 6 bases from V and 1 base from J, with 13 bases in between. The CDR3 bases are TGTGCCAGCAGATCCAGGGTCGCTTCTGGAAACACCATATATTTT. Its translation: CASRSRVASGNTIYF.

The chain has TRBV4-2 and TRBJ2-3, with D perhaps matching TRBD1 (6 bases). V was pared by 1 base and J by 7 bases, with 15 bases between. Germline V gene sequence: CDR1 LGHNA, CDR2 YNFKEQ. CDR3 length: 15 residues. CDR3 DNA sequence: TGTGCCAGCAGCCAAGTATATTCGGGACATCATACGCAGTATTTT. Its protein is CASSQVYSGHHTQYF.

This chain links TRBV6-5 with TRBJ1-2, with TRBD1 identical over 8 bases. The CDR3 consists of 15 residues. Trimming at V came to 0 bases and at J to 4 bases, leaving 4 bases not matched to a gene. Germline CDR1 and CDR2: MNHEY and SVGAGI. In DNA, the CDR3 is TGTGCCAGCAGTTACTCCACGGACAGGGTCTATGGCTACACCTTC. Its protein is CASSYSTDRVYGYTF.

V usage is TRBV5-1 and J usage is TRBJ2-1, with TRBD2 matching over 9 bases. This CDR3 contains 16 residues. CDR1 and CDR2 from the germline V gene are SGHRS and YFSETQ. After removal of 1 base from V and 7 bases from J, the junction contained 9 bases not matched to a gene. CDR3 bases: TGCGCCAGCAGCTTGTCTGGCGGGGGGGCCGGGAATGAGCAGTTCTTC. It yields the protein CASSLSGGGAGNEQFF. Full variable domain (remainder filled in from reference TRBV5-1 and TRBJ2-1): KAGVTQTPRYLIKTRGQQVTLSCSPISGHRSVSWYQQTPGQGLQFLFEYFSETQRNKGNFPGRFSGRQFSNSRSEMNVSTLELGDSALYLCASSLSGGGAGNEQFFGPGTRLTVL.

V is TRBV18 and J is TRBJ2-1; D gene uncertain. Trimming shortened V by 5 bases and J by 9 bases, and 8 bases separated the two germline ends. The CDR3 is 11 residues long. Per germline, CDR1 KGHSH and CDR2 LQKENI. DNA for the CDR3: TGTGCCAGCTCAACTCCCGGTGAGCAGTTCTTC. It yields the protein CASSTPGEQFF.

This chain uses TRBV7-2 with TRBJ1-1, with 7 positions matching TRBD1. V gave up 4 bases and J gave up 0 bases; unmatched junction bases: 11. Per germline, CDR1 SGHTA and CDR2 FQGNSA. This CDR3 has 17 residues. The CDR3 region is CASSSTGTARMNTEAFF. DNA for the CDR3: TGTGCCAGCAGCTCAACTGGGACAGCGCGAATGAACACTGAAGCTTTCTTT.

The chain couples TRBV2 to TRBJ1-2, with TRBD1 matching over 11 bases. Germline trimming cut 4 bases from V and 2 bases from J; bases unmatched to any gene: 0. Germline V gene sequence: CDR1 SNHLY, CDR2 FYNNEI. The CDR3 is made up of 14 amino acids. CDR3 sequence (DNA): TGTGCCAGCAGTGGGACAGGGGGCAACTATGGCTACACCTTC. This codes for CASSGTGGNYGYTF.

The V call is TRBV2, the J call TRBJ2-5; 10 nucleotides line up with TRBD1. CDR3 length: 13 residues. With V trimmed by 8 bases and J by 5 bases, 5 bases remained unmatched. CDR1 SNHLY and CDR2 FYNNEI come from the germline V gene. The CDR3 protein is CASRDRGWETQYF. CDR3 nucleotide sequence: TGTGCCAGCCGGGACAGGGGTTGGGAGACCCAGTACTTC.

J is TRBJ2-7 and V is TRBV4-2, with 11 bases fitting TRBD1. CDR1 is LGHNA and CDR2 is YNFKEQ in the germline V gene. Trimming removed 0 bases from V and 4 bases from J; junction bases left unmatched: 17. CDR3 length: 20 amino acids. CDR3 sequence reads: CASSQESLGDRGSWGYEQYF. In nucleotides, the CDR3 is TGTGCCAGCAGCCAAGAATCCTTGGGGGACAGGGGGTCGTGGGGTTACGAGCAGTACTTC.

Here the CDR3 reads CASSFSPVSGGSSGANVLTF. The CDR3 DNA reads TGCGCCAGCAGCTTTTCCCCAGTTTCGGGGGGCTCTTCTGGGGCCAACGTCCTGACTTTC. The genes are TRBV5-1 and TRBJ2-6; a possible D gene is TRBD2 (7 bases). Germline V gene lookup returns CDR1 SGHRS and CDR2 YFSETQ. The CDR3 is made up of 20 amino acids. Deletions cut 2 bases from V and 1 base from J, with 22 bases between.

CDR3 region: CASSYRDRGSDGYTF. CDR3 DNA: TGCGCCAGCAGCTACCGGGACAGGGGATCAGATGGCTACACCTTC. The rearrangement joins TRBV5-1 to TRBJ1-2; 10 bases align to TRBD1. This CDR3 spans 15 amino acids. Germline CDR1 SGHRS, CDR2 YFSETQ. J was trimmed by 6 bases and V by 3 bases; bases with no gene match: 8.

The DNA for the CDR3 is TGTGCCAGCAGCCAAGTGGCGGGGGGAGGAGGGGAGCTGTTTTTT. Protein: CASSQVAGGGGELFF. The chain couples TRBV3-1 (or the pseudogene TRBV3-2) to TRBJ2-2; 8 bases align to TRBD2. Germline CDR1 is LGHDT and CDR2 is YNNKEL (reference sequence). The CDR3 extends over 15 amino acids. V trimming: 1 base; J trimming: 8 bases; junction bases outside the gene matches: 6.

The chain employs TRBV19 and TRBJ2-5; 14 bases match TRBD2. The CDR3 spans 16 residues. Germline lookup yields CDR1 LNHDA and CDR2 SQIVND (reference sequence). The junction had 4 bases not matched to a gene; V was cut back by 3 bases and J by 4 bases. The DNA of the CDR3 is TGTGCCAGTAGTATTCGGACTAGCGGGGGGCTAGAGACCCAGTACTTC. Protein product: CASSIRTSGGLETQYF.

The chain uses TRBV6-5 and TRBJ1-6; TRBD1 aligns across 7 bases. Trimming removed 0 bases from V and 10 bases from J; junction bases left unmatched: 6. The CDR3 spans 15 residues. Germline V gives CDR1 MNHEY, CDR2 SVGAGI. The DNA for the CDR3 is TGTGCCAGCAGTTACTCTCGACAGGGCAGCTCACCCCTCCACTTT. Amino acid sequence: CASSYSRQGSSPLHF.

The chain's CDR3 is CASSDSGGNYNEQFF. The CDR3 DNA reads TGTGCCAGCAGTGACTCCGGGGGAAACTACAATGAGCAGTTCTTC. The chain is built from TRBV6-4 and TRBJ2-1, with D maybe TRBD2 (6 bases). CDR1 and CDR2 (germline): MRHNA, SNTAGT. The CDR3 totals 15 residues. The V end was cut by 0 bases, the J end by 3 bases, with 9 bases between.

The rearrangement links TRBV24-1 to TRBJ1-5; a possible D gene is TRBD1 (5 bases). The CDR3 has 13 amino acids. V was clipped by 3 bases and J by 11 bases, with 13 bases between them. Germline CDR1 KGHDR, CDR2 SFDVKD. CDR3 sequence reads: CATSDHLGGSQHF. The CDR3 DNA sequence: TGTGCCACCAGTGATCACCTGGGGGGGTCCCAGCATTTT.

This clone came up many times. J is TRBJ2-2 and V is TRBV25-1; possibly TRBD1 for D (6 bases). Germline loops: CDR1 MGHDK, CDR2 SYGVNS. This CDR3 has 18 amino acids. Trimming removed 6 bases from V and 3 bases from J, with 23 bases in between. The CDR3 here is CASSPWDFLGADTGELFF. The CDR3 bases are TGTGCCAGCAGCCCGTGGGATTTTTTGGGGGCTGACACCGGGGAGCTGTTTTTT. The full variable domain, in which reference TRBV25-1 and TRBJ2-2 provide the parts outside the CDR3, is EADIYQTPRYLVIGTGKKITLECSQTMGHDKMYWYQQDPGMELHLIHYSYGVNSTEKGDLSSESTVSRIRTEHFPLTLESARPSHTSQYLCASSPWDFLGADTGELFFGEGSRLTVL.

The V gene is TRBV7-9, the J gene TRBJ1-1; D perhaps matches TRBD1 (6 bases). V lost 5 bases to trimming and J lost 9 bases, with 19 bases between them. Per germline, CDR1 SEHNR and CDR2 FQNEAQ (reference sequence). There are 14 residues in the CDR3. The DNA for the CDR3 is TGTGCCAGCAGCGAAGGACAGTTGGCCCCTAAAGCTTTCTTT. Translated: CASSEGQLAPKAFF.

The J gene is TRBJ2-3, the V gene TRBV9; 10 nucleotides align to TRBD2. The length of the CDR3 is 16 residues. Germline CDR1 and CDR2: SGDLS and YYNGEE. V trimming: 1 base; J trimming: 4 bases; junction bases outside the gene matches: 6. In DNA form, the CDR3 reads TGTGCCAGCAGCGTAACGCCCAGCGGGGGGGCAGATACGCAGTATTTT. This encodes CASSVTPSGGADTQYF.

This clone was picked up a small number of times. The chain recombines TRBV28 with TRBJ1-2, with D maybe TRBD1 (5 bases). Trimming shortened V by 3 bases and J by 4 bases, and 12 bases separated the two germline ends. In germline, CDR1 is MDHEN, CDR2 SYDVKM. The CDR3 consists of 14 residues. Here the CDR3 DNA reads TGTGCCAGCAGTTTGTCCCAGGGTAGCTATGGCTACACCTTC. As protein: CASSLSQGSYGYTF.

The V and J genes are TRBV7-9 and TRBJ2-5, with D tentatively TRBD1 (6 bases). CDR1 and CDR2 from the germline V gene are SEHNR and FQNEAQ (reference sequence). Trimming removed 5 bases at V and 5 bases at J, with 15 bases between. The CDR3 consists of 14 residues. The CDR3 reads CASSPYGTRETQYF. The CDR3 DNA reads as TGTGCCAGCAGCCCTTATGGGACACGGGAGACCCAGTACTTC.

The chain couples TRBV13 to TRBJ1-1; TRBD1 agrees at 7 bases. Germline V gene lookup returns CDR1 PRHDT and CDR2 FYEKMQ (reference sequence). The CDR3 length is 14 residues. J gave up 1 base and V 5 bases, and 4 bases lay outside the gene matches. CDR3 amino acids: CASSLRDRNTEAFF. For the CDR3, the DNA is TGTGCCAGCAGCCTCCGGGACAGGAACACTGAAGCTTTCTTT. The whole variable domain, filled in from reference TRBV13 and TRBJ1-1, reads AAGVIQSPRHLIKEKRETATLKCYPIPRHDTVYWYQQGPGQDPQFLISFYEKMQSDKGSIPDRFSAQQFSDYHSELNMSSLELGDSALYFCASSLRDRNTEAFFGQGTRLTVV.

This chain links TRBV10-1 with TRBJ2-7, with 9 bases identical to TRBD1. The length of the CDR3 is 16 residues. Germline CDR1 and CDR2: WNHNN and SYGVQD (reference sequence). The V gene end was trimmed by 6 bases and the J gene end by 0 bases; junction bases not matched to a gene: 9. CDR3 region: CASRFIGQGSSYEQYF. In DNA, the CDR3 is TGCGCCAGCAGGTTCATCGGACAGGGGAGCTCCTACGAGCAGTACTTC.

The J gene is TRBJ2-3, the V gene TRBV14, with 14 bases identical to TRBD2. Germline V CDR1 and CDR2: SGHDN, FVKESK. This CDR3 is 16 amino acids long. Trimming removed 4 bases from V and 4 bases from J; junction bases left unmatched: 4. CDR3 DNA: TGTGCCAGCAGCCCCCTGACTAGCGGGGGGGCAGATACGCAGTATTTT. It is translated as CASSPLTSGGADTQYF.

The chain carries TRBV18 and TRBJ2-5; D unresolved. In germline, CDR1 is KGHSH, CDR2 LQKENI. Trimming shortened V by 3 bases and J by 5 bases, and 10 bases separated the two germline ends. This CDR3 is built from 13 residues. CDR3 DNA sequence: TGTGCCAGCTCACCGCTAGAGTGGGAGACCCAGTACTTC. It yields the protein CASSPLEWETQYF.

This rearrangement joins TRBV11-2 to TRBJ1-3; the D is unclear. This CDR3 spans 18 amino acids. Germline V gene lookup returns CDR1 SGHAT and CDR2 FQNNGV. Trimming pared 0 bases from V and 0 bases from J, leaving 15 bases between. The DNA of the CDR3 is TGTGCCAGCAGCTTAGAAGGAGGATGGCACATCTCTGGAAACACCATATATTTT. Residues: CASSLEGGWHISGNTIYF.

The chain recombines TRBV7-6 with TRBJ2-5; maybe TRBD1 (5 bases). Germline V gene sequence: CDR1 SGHVS, CDR2 FNYEAQ. The V end lost 1 base, the J end lost 7 bases, and 13 bases lay between the germline ends. The CDR3 loop spans 14 amino acids. The CDR3 coding sequence is TGTGCCAGCAGCTTAGACAGGACCTTAATGACCCAGTACTTC. Protein product: CASSLDRTLMTQYF.

V is TRBV7-9 and J is TRBJ1-1, with 7 bases that match TRBD1. Looked up from germline, CDR1 is SEHNR and CDR2 is FQNEAQ (reference sequence). The V and J ends lost 5 bases and 6 bases, in that order; junction bases with no gene match: 6. The CDR3 sequence is 13 residues long. CDR3 region: CASSPTGSPEAFF. CDR3 nucleotide sequence: TGTGCCAGCAGCCCGACAGGGTCCCCTGAAGCTTTCTTT. Together with reference TRBV7-9 and TRBJ1-1, the CDR3 gives the full variable domain: DTGVSQNPRHKITKRGQNVTFRCDPISEHNRLYWYRQTLGQGPEFLTYFQNEAQLEKSRLLSDRFSAERPKGSFSTLEIQRTEQGDSAMYLCASSPTGSPEAFFGQGTRLTVV.

This clone appeared a few times. The CDR3 reads CASSHALAGPETQYF. CDR3 bases: TGTGCCAGCAGCCACGCTTTAGCGGGGCCGGAGACCCAGTACTTC. The chain has TRBV3-1 (or the pseudogene TRBV3-2) and TRBJ2-5; 8 bases line up with TRBD2. The CDR3 has 15 residues. J lost 5 bases, V lost 3 bases, and 8 bases had no gene match. Germline-derived CDR1 and CDR2 are LGHDT and YNNKEL (reference sequence).

This clone was picked up one time. J is TRBJ1-5 and V is TRBV19, with D maybe TRBD1 (6 bases). Trimming removed 5 bases at V and 4 bases at J, with 9 bases between. The germline V gene encodes CDR1 LNHDA and CDR2 SQIVND (reference sequence). The CDR3 contains 13 residues. CDR3 nucleotides: TGTGCCAGTAGTCCCGACAGGAATCAGCCCCAGCATTTT. This codes for CASSPDRNQPQHF.

The V gene is TRBV19, the J gene TRBJ1-5; D may be TRBD1 (6 bases). Germline CDR1 is LNHDA and CDR2 is SQIVND (reference sequence). V lost 3 bases and J lost 0, with 9 bases in between. The CDR3 runs to 15 residues. DNA of the CDR3: TGTGCCAGTAGTATGGGGACACTTAGCAATCAGCCCCAGCATTTT. Translated: CASSMGTLSNQPQHF.